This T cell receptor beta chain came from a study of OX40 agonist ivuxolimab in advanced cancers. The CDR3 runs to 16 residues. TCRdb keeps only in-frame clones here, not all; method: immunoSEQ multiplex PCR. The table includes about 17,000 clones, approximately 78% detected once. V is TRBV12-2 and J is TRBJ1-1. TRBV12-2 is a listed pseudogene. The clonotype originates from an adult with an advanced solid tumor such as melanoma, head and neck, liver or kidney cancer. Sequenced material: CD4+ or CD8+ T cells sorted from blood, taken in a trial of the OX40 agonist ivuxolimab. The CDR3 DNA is TGTGCAACAGACAACCGGGACCATGGGATTTTCACTGAAGCTTTCTTT. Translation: CATDNRDHGIFTEAFF.